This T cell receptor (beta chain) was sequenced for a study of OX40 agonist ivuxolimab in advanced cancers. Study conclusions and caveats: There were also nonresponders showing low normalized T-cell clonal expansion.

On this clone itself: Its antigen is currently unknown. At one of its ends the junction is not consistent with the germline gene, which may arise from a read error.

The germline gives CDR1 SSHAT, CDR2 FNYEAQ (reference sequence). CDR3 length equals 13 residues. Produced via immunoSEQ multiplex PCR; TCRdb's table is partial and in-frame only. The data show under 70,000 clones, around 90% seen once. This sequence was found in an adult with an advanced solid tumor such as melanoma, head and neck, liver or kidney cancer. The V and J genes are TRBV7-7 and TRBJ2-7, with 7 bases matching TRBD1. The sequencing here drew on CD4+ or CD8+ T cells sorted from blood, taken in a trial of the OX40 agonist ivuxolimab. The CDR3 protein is CASSLGTAYEQYF. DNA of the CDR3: TGTGCTAGCAGCCTCGGGACAGCCTACGAGCAGTACTTC.